The T cell receptor (beta chain) under discussion was sequenced for a study of CD8 T cells in ankylosing spondylitis. Study-wide points: Peripheral blood samples showed relatively rare disease-linked clones, and these clones were CD8+.

This CDR3 region has 13 residues. Per germline, CDR1 DFQATT and CDR2 SNEGSKA (reference sequence). The ends were cut back, 3 bases at V and 4 bases at J, with 12 bases in the middle. Each CDR3 protein is one row after TCRdb ran MiXCR on the 5' RACE reads. This table holds just over 150,000 distinct CDR3 sequences, 15% to 20% found once. The table lists this clonotype with many counts. Its antigen is still unknown. Sequencing was performed on blood, either unsorted or a sorted T cell fraction (not recorded which). The genes are TRBV20-1 and TRBJ2-5; no definite D call. This sequence was found in a male donor with ankylosing spondylitis or in good health (not recorded which). CDR3 sequence reads: CSARILTAETQYF. In nucleotides, the CDR3 is TGCAGTGCTAGGATCCTCACGGCAGAGACCCAGTACTTC.